This TCR beta chain was identified in a study of identical twins. cDNA molecules carried unique molecular identifiers, and template switching added a universal primer site. One entry per CDR3 protein results from TCRdb running MiXCR on the 5' RACE reads. Of around 250,000 distinct CDR3 sequences in the sample, 10% to 15% were seen once. V lost 8 bases to trimming and J lost 2 bases; unmatched junction nucleotides: 7. Germline assignment: CDR1 SNHLY and CDR2 FYNNEI. The CDR3 loop spans 14 amino acids. These records were also assigned to another study, of yellow fever vaccine responses in identical twins.

The sequencing sample was made of memory (CD45RO+) T cells sorted from blood. The rearrangement uses TRBV2 and TRBJ2-3; 7 bases are a match to TRBD1. The receptor comes from a woman aged 18-29 years in good health. In DNA form, the CDR3 reads TGTGCCAGCCTCCGGGACAGCCTCACAGATACGCAGTATTTT. As protein: CASLRDSLTDTQYF. Full variable domain (missing parts from reference TRBV2 and TRBJ2-3): EPEVTQTPSHQVTQMGQEVILRCVPISNHLYFYWYRQILGQKVEFLVSFYNNEISEKSEIFDDQFSVERPDGSNFTLKIRSTKLEDSAMYFCASLRDSLTDTQYFGPGTRLTVL.